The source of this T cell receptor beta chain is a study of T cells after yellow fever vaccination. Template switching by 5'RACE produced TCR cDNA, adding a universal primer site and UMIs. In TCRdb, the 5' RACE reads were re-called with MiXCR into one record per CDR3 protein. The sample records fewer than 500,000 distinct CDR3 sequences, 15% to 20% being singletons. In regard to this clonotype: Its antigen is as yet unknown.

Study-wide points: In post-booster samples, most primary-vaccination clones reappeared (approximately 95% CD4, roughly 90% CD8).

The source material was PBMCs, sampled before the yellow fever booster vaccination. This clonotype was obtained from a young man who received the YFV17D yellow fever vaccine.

The CDR3 protein is CASSGGRSYEQYF. Written as DNA, the CDR3 is TGTGCCAGCAGTGGGGGACGGAGCTACGAGCAGTACTTC. This chain links TRBV25-1 with TRBJ2-7; D may match TRBD1 or TRBD2 (5 bases each). Germline assignment: CDR1 MGHDK and CDR2 SYGVNS. The CDR3 is made up of 13 amino acids. Trimming removed 4 bases at V and 3 bases at J, with 10 bases between.